Given below is one T cell receptor beta chain in context. What it recognizes is unknown. This sample stems from a study of cytomegalovirus exposure and HLA in healthy donors. At the level of the study: Among 350 to 500 genotyped donors, around 77% fell in the Caucasian-associated ancestry cluster.

Germline V gene sequence: CDR1 SGHRS, CDR2 YFSETQ. V was trimmed by 0 bases and J by 8 bases, leaving 17 bases between them. The CDR3 covers 15 residues. PCR employed 60 Vbeta and 13 Jbeta primers. Profiling relied on immunoSEQ multiplex PCR, and the TCRdb table lists in-frame clones only, not all of them. Seen here are about 130,000 clones, about three quarters observed once, and the top ten hold 1%. Findings of the study overall: Being productive about 87% or about 30% of the time was typical of most TCR beta V segments in an earlier analysis.

This chain links TRBV5-1 with TRBJ1-1; D might be TRBD1 (6 bases). The TCR sequence derives from a human donor in good health. Sequencing was done on a sample of PBMCs. As DNA, the CDR3 is TGCGCCAGCAGCTTGGGAGGTGAGGGGGGGGGCGAAGCTTTCTTT. The encoded protein is CASSLGGEGGGEAFF.